This T cell receptor (beta chain) was identified during a study of blood T cells in healthy people across ages. Study conclusions and caveats: Comparison with aged donors showed that long-lived donors had more naive CD4+ cells and higher diversity. Strong correlation linked observed beta diversity and percent naive T cells.

Healthy Caucasian individuals from Russia aged roughly 6 to 100 were enrolled as donors. PBMCs were isolated at a quantity of at least 6 million per sample. A second PCR of 7 to 11 cycles used a sample-barcoded 5' primer and a J-beta primer mix. TCRdb passed the 5' RACE reads through MiXCR, listing each CDR3 protein once. The data contain around 1,500,000 distinct CDR3 sequences, 40% to 50% of them singletons. The sample holds a few counts of this clonotype. What it recognizes is unknown. In germline, CDR1 is SGHRS, CDR2 YFSETQ. J lost 3 bases, V lost 6 bases, and 9 bases had no gene match. This CDR3 comprises 15 residues.

The sequencing sample was made of blood. The clonotype originates from a woman aged 18-29 years in good health. J is TRBJ2-3 and V is TRBV5-1, with TRBD2 identical over 8 bases. The CDR3 region is CASTPSSGSTDTQYF. CDR3 coding DNA: TGCGCCAGCACCCCATCCAGCGGGAGTACAGATACGCAGTATTTT.